This T cell receptor beta chain was retrieved from a study of blood T cell repertoires in COVID-19. Study overall: Samples representing acute and convalescent COVID-19 were sourced from the United States, Italy and Spain. Sources were T cells, B-cell-depleted T cells, or PBMCs; the material itself was cDNA or gDNA.

Participants spanned ages about 18 to 100 years and resided in 20 to 30 US areas. The CDR3 covers 15 residues. The germline CDR1 and CDR2 sequences are LNHNV and YYDKDF (reference sequence). V lost 1 base, J lost 7 bases, and 10 bases stayed unmatched. Produced via immunoSEQ multiplex PCR; TCRdb's table is partial and in-frame only. The sample yields 150,000 to 200,000 clones, 70% to 80% seen once. Sequencing was carried out using PBMCs or T cells enriched from blood (not recorded which). The chain combines TRBV15 with TRBJ2-7; TRBD1 agrees at 7 bases. This receptor was taken from a woman in her forties or fifties who had recovered from COVID-19. The CDR3 protein is CATSRGTGESGEQYF. DNA of the CDR3: TGTGCCACCAGCAGAGGGACAGGCGAATCGGGAGAGCAGTACTTC.